These 20 T cell receptor beta chains were sequenced from one sample in a study of shared clonotypes between healthy human individuals. Here immunoSEQ multiplex PCR was the method, and the copy in TCRdb shows in-frame clones only, minus some. The repertoire holds about 1.1 million clones, approximately 78% seen once, with 0.6% to 0.75% in the top ten. The source material was memory CD4+ T cells from PBMCs. Described subset: CD45RA-negative fraction. The source is a young man in good health. Some clones in this sample may be carry-over from other donors' samples.

This chain joins TRBV10-3 and TRBJ1-2; D may be TRBD1 (6 bases). CDR3 length equals 16 residues. Germline V gene sequence: CDR1 ENHRY, CDR2 SYGVKD. The germline V and J ends were trimmed by 0 bases and 7 bases, with 18 bases remaining between them. The chain's CDR3 is CAISESIRGDRSGYTF. The CDR3 nucleotides read TGTGCCATCAGTGAGTCAATCAGAGGAGACAGGTCTGGCTACACCTTC.

The chain links TRBV28 to TRBJ2-5; TRBD1 agrees at 7 bases. CDR1 and CDR2 (germline): MDHEN, SYDVKM. Germline trimming cut 4 bases from V and 1 base from J; bases unmatched to any gene: 3. The CDR3 covers 14 residues. The CDR3 region has the DNA TGTGCCAGCAGTTCAGGGACAGCCCAAGAGACCCAGTACTTC. Protein sequence: CASSSGTAQETQYF.

This clone was recorded once. This chain links TRBV28 with TRBJ2-1; the D gene is possibly TRBD2 (6 bases). The CDR3 is made up of 15 amino acids. The germline gives CDR1 MDHEN, CDR2 SYDVKM. The V gene lost 4 bases and the J gene lost 0 bases, with 10 bases spanning the gap. The CDR3: CASSWDWGSYNEQFF. CDR3 coding DNA: TGTGCCAGCAGTTGGGACTGGGGCTCCTACAATGAGCAGTTCTTC.

V and J are TRBV5-6 and TRBJ2-2, with D unclear. The CDR3 consists of 17 residues. V dropped 0 bases and J dropped 0 bases, with 12 bases sitting between them. Germline values: CDR1 SGHDT, CDR2 YYEEEE. Written as DNA, the CDR3 is TGTGCCAGCAGCTTGGTTGGGGTAGGGCCGAACACCGGGGAGCTGTTTTTT. Translation gives CASSLVGVGPNTGELFF.

Concerning this clone: With a much larger clone just one base away, this may be a read error. Other DNA sequences in this sample translate to the same CDR3. The gene calls are TRBV2 and TRBJ2-5; 7 bases match TRBD1. The CDR3 spans 12 residues. Germline CDR1 SNHLY, CDR2 FYNNEI. With 11 bases clipped from V and 4 bases from J, the junction kept 7 bases outside the gene matches. The CDR3: CAELAGGETQYF. CDR3 coding DNA: TGTGCCGAGTTAGCAGGGGGAGAGACCCAGTACTTC.

The chain has TRBV7-3 and TRBJ1-1; D uncertain. The CDR3 is 15 residues long. Germline values: CDR1 SGHTA, CDR2 FQGTGA. Trimming removed 5 bases at V and 0 bases at J, with 13 bases between. CDR3 sequence reads: CASSKSGPMNTEAFF. The CDR3 DNA reads as TGTGCCAGCAGCAAATCCGGGCCTATGAACACTGAAGCTTTCTTT.

CDR3 protein: CASSRNEGEAFF. The CDR3 nucleotides read TGTGCCAGCAGTCGGAATGAAGGGGAAGCTTTCTTT. This rearrangement joins TRBV25-1 to TRBJ1-1; D is unclear. The CDR3 is 12 residues long. The germline CDR1 and CDR2 sequences are MGHDK and SYGVNS. V shed 5 bases and J shed 8 bases, with 12 bases lying between them. Full variable domain (rest looked up from reference TRBV25-1 and TRBJ1-1): EADIYQTPRYLVIGTGKKITLECSQTMGHDKMYWYQQDPGMELHLIHYSYGVNSTEKGDLSSESTVSRIRTEHFPLTLESARPSHTSQYLCASSRNEGEAFFGQGTRLTVV.

This sequence joins TRBV5-8 and TRBJ2-7; perhaps TRBD2 as D (6 bases). The CDR3 has 14 amino acids. Germline CDR1 reads SGHTS; CDR2 reads YDEGEE. The V end was cut by 5 bases, the J end by 3 bases, with 15 bases between. Here the CDR3 reads CASSKGGGNYEQYF. CDR3 DNA sequence: TGTGCCAGCAGTAAAGGAGGCGGGAACTACGAGCAGTACTTC. The whole variable domain, remainder taken from reference TRBV5-8 and TRBJ2-7, is EAGVTQSPTHLIKTRGQQATLRCSPISGHTSVYWYQQALGLGLQFLLWYDEGEERNRGNFPPRFSGRQFPNYSSELNVNALELEDSALYLCASSKGGGNYEQYFGPGTRLTVT.

This rearrangement joins TRBV5-6 to TRBJ2-1; no reliable D call. The germline CDR1 and CDR2 sequences are SGHDT and YYEEEE. The CDR3 covers 14 residues. Trimming shortened V by 4 bases and J by 5 bases, and 13 bases separated the two germline ends. Written as DNA, the CDR3 is TGTGCCAGCAGCATCTTCACCCGGGACAATGAGCAGTTCTTC. Translation gives CASSIFTRDNEQFF.

The chain is built from TRBV6-6 and TRBJ2-3, with unresolved D. The CDR3 has 15 amino acids. Germline V gene sequence: CDR1 MNHNY, CDR2 SVGAGI (reference sequence). The V end was cut by 5 bases, the J end by 0 bases, with 12 bases between. Here the CDR3 reads CASSDGLTSTDTQYF. Here the CDR3 DNA reads TGTGCCAGCAGTGACGGGTTAACTAGCACAGATACGCAGTATTTT.

The chain links TRBV4-1 to TRBJ2-4, with 10 bases matching TRBD2. The germline gives CDR1 MGHRA, CDR2 YSYEKL. V was pared by 1 base and J by 1 base, with 7 bases of the junction left unmatched. The CDR3 loop spans 18 amino acids. The CDR3 region has the DNA TGCGCCAGCAGCCAAGGGGGTAGCGGGAGGTGGGCCAAAAACATTCAGTACTTC. This translates into CASSQGGSGRWAKNIQYF.

As for this clone: The same CDR3 arises from other DNA sequences in this sample as well. The chain couples TRBV7-2 to TRBJ2-7; no firm D call. Trimming cost V 1 base and J 1 base, with 5 bases left between them. CDR1 is SGHTA and CDR2 is FQGNSA in the germline V gene. This CDR3 contains 13 residues. As DNA, the CDR3 is TGTGCCAGCAGCTTAGGGGTGTCCTACGAGCAGTACTTC. It encodes CASSLGVSYEQYF.

This clone came up once. The chain employs TRBV7-2 and TRBJ1-2; D is ambiguous. Germline CDR1 reads SGHTA; CDR2 reads FQGNSA. This CDR3 contains 13 residues. Trimming pared 3 bases from V and 4 bases from J, leaving 9 bases between. CDR3 region: CASSFGVGYGYTF. The CDR3 DNA reads as TGTGCCAGCAGCTTTGGGGTGGGCTATGGCTACACCTTC.

The V and J genes are TRBV5-1 and TRBJ1-4, with 10 bases fitting TRBD1. V lost 2 bases to trimming and J lost 7 bases; unmatched junction nucleotides: 5. The CDR3 covers 15 residues. CDR1 is SGHRS, CDR2 YFSETQ, per germline. The CDR3, as DNA: TGCGCCAGCAGCTTCGGACAGGGGGTTTTTGAAAAACTGTTTTTT. Translation: CASSFGQGVFEKLFF.

This sequence joins TRBV7-3 and TRBJ2-3, with TRBD1 matching over 8 bases. Germline assignment: CDR1 SGHTA and CDR2 FQGTGA. This CDR3 comprises 15 residues. Losses at the gene ends were 3 bases for V and 4 bases for J; bases not matched to a gene: 6. CDR3 residues: CASSLGLGQADTQYF. CDR3 bases: TGTGCCAGCAGCTTGGGGCTGGGACAGGCAGATACGCAGTATTTT.

This clone was seen many times. This same CDR3 is encoded by further DNA sequences in the sample. The J gene is TRBJ2-7, the V gene TRBV18; 7 nucleotides match TRBD2. Germline CDR1 is KGHSH and CDR2 is LQKENI. V shed 6 bases, J shed 4 bases, and the junction held 6 bases outside the gene matches. CDR3 size: 13 residues. CDR3 loop: CASSGGSAYEQYF. The CDR3 nucleotides are TGTGCCAGCTCCGGCGGGAGTGCGTACGAGCAGTACTTC.

The chain combines TRBV7-4 with TRBJ1-5, with D maybe TRBD1 (5 bases). CDR1 and CDR2 from the germline V gene are SGHVT and SQSDAQ. The CDR3 extends over 15 amino acids. V dropped 3 bases and J dropped 4 bases, with 13 bases sitting between them. The CDR3 DNA reads TGTGCCAGCAGCTTCCTCAGGGCGCCTAATCAGCCCCAGCATTTT. Protein sequence: CASSFLRAPNQPQHF.

As concerns this clone: A junction end diverges from the germline sequence, so it may reflect a read error. V is TRBV30 and J is TRBJ2-2; 10 bases fit TRBD2. The CDR3 has 16 residues. Germline assignment: CDR1 GTSNPN and CDR2 SVGIG (reference sequence). The CDR3 region has the DNA TGTGCCTGGAGCCTGGGTCTAGCGGGAGTCGCCGGGGAGCTGCTTTTT. It translates to CAWSLGLAGVAGELLF.

The V gene is TRBV7-9, the J gene TRBJ1-5; D is ambiguous. The V gene lost 2 bases and the J gene lost 6 bases, with 5 bases spanning the gap. Per the germline V gene, CDR1 is SEHNR and CDR2 is FQNEAQ (reference sequence). The CDR3 has 12 residues. The CDR3: CASSLIGQPQHF. As DNA, the CDR3 is TGTGCCAGCAGCTTAATTGGTCAGCCCCAGCATTTT.

The chain recombines TRBV4-2 with TRBJ1-1; TRBD1 is a possible D gene (5 bases). Trimming shortened V by 3 bases and J by 5 bases, and 16 bases separated the two germline ends. Per the germline V gene, CDR1 is LGHNA and CDR2 is YNFKEQ. This CDR3 contains 15 residues. The CDR3 loop reads CASSQPGTQSTEAFF. The DNA for the CDR3 is TGTGCCAGCAGCCAGCCGGGGACCCAGAGTACTGAAGCTTTCTTT.